This TCR beta chain was obtained from a study of blood T cell repertoires in COVID-19. Study-level background: Some COVID-19 samples were acute and others convalescent; all came from the United States, Italy and Spain. From T cells, B-cell-depleted T cells, or PBMCs came the material, which was cDNA or gDNA.

A single count supports this clone. Participants were aged about 18 to 90 years, lived in roughly 25 US areas, and enrolled virtually. Two consecutive negative NP/OP PCR tests, clearance, or resolved symptoms defined Cohort 3 recovery. CDR1 SNHLY and CDR2 FYNNEI come from the germline V gene. The CDR3 extends over 14 amino acids. V gave up 6 bases and J gave up 0 bases, with 9 bases separating them. The protocol was immunoSEQ multiplex PCR, while the TCRdb copy is restricted to in-frame clones and leaves out a portion. The sample yields 270,000 or so clones, 65% to 85% seen once. The clonotype was recovered from a man aged 50 to 60 who had recovered from COVID-19. Sample: PBMCs or T cells enriched from blood (not recorded which). The rearrangement uses TRBV2 and TRBJ1-5; the D is unclear. CDR3 amino acids: CASSFGYSNQPQHF. The CDR3 nucleotides are TGTGCCAGCAGCTTCGGGTATAGCAATCAGCCCCAGCATTTT.